The 17 T cell receptor beta chains listed next were all sequenced from one sample in a study of Graves' ophthalmopathy and Graves' hyperthyroidism. RNA served as the template for amplifying TCR beta CDR3 regions. The first round was an RT-PCR with HTBI primers, and the second round was a multiplex PCR. Each CDR3 protein is one row after TCRdb ran MiXCR on the multiplex PCR reads. The table shows about 480,000 distinct CDR3 sequences, with over 13% occurring only once. Material: blood. The receptors shown here come from a woman in her twenties or thirties with Graves' ophthalmopathy.

This clonotype was seen many times. This rearrangement joins TRBV6-4 to TRBJ1-5; D not certain. V was pared by 2 bases and J by 4 bases, with 18 bases between. CDR1 MRHNA and CDR2 SNTAGT come from the germline V gene. This CDR3 comprises 17 residues. The CDR3 spells CASSDQDGNGPNQPQHF. The CDR3 nucleotides are TGTGCCAGCAGTGACCAGGACGGAAATGGCCCGAATCAGCCCCAGCATTTT.

The gene calls are TRBV9 and TRBJ2-5, with 10 nucleotides matching TRBD1. The J segment lost 5 bases and the V segment lost 0 bases, leaving 10 bases of the junction unmatched. This CDR3 region has 17 residues. The germline gives CDR1 SGDLS, CDR2 YYNGEE. DNA for the CDR3: TGTGCCAGCAGCGTAGGTTTTTCGGGACAGGGGTCGGAGACCCAGTACTTC. It yields the protein CASSVGFSGQGSETQYF.

This clonotype appeared many times. V is TRBV5-1 and J is TRBJ2-5; D possibly corresponds to TRBD2 (6 bases). The germline V gene encodes CDR1 SGHRS and CDR2 YFSETQ. Between the trimmed V and J ends, which lost 1 base and 2 bases, there was a span of 12 bases. CDR3 length equals 15 residues. The CDR3 loop is CASSLNGLQQETQYF. The CDR3 DNA is TGCGCCAGCAGCTTGAACGGACTACAACAAGAGACCCAGTACTTC.

At least ten counts were recorded for this clonotype. A read error may produce the germline difference seen at one junction end. The chain employs TRBV7-7 and TRBJ1-2, with D possibly being TRBD1 (5 bases). Germline V CDR1 and CDR2: SSHAT, FNYEAQ (reference sequence). The CDR3 is 14 residues long. CDR3 nucleotides: TGTGCTAGCAGCTTAGTGTGCACGGGGGACGGCTACACCTTC. As protein: CASSLVCTGDGYTF.

In its sample, this clonotype was seen many times. The chain carries TRBV11-2 and TRBJ1-6, with TRBD1 identical over 9 bases. The CDR3 consists of 14 residues. The V gene's germline CDR1 is SGHAT and CDR2 FQNNGV. After removal of 2 bases from V and 10 bases from J, the junction contained 3 bases not matched to a gene. In nucleotides, the CDR3 is TGTGCCAGCAGCTTACGACAGGGGGGATCACCCCTCCACTTT. This encodes CASSLRQGGSPLHF.

Many counts were recorded for this clonotype. The CDR3 reads CASSLTDWQYSYNSPLHF. The DNA of the CDR3 is TGTGCCAGCAGTTTAACCGATTGGCAGTACTCCTATAATTCACCCCTCCACTTT. The V gene is TRBV28, the J gene TRBJ1-6; D not resolved. This CDR3 contains 18 residues. Germline V gives CDR1 MDHEN, CDR2 SYDVKM. Trimming took off 2 bases at V and 0 bases at J, with 14 bases between the two ends.

This clonotype was detected ten times or more. The chain joins TRBV29-1 to TRBJ1-2; maybe TRBD1 (5 bases). The CDR3 totals 13 residues. V was pared by 7 bases and J by 1 base, with 13 bases between. CDR1 and CDR2 (germline): SQVTM, ANQGSEA. This CDR3 reads CSAWTPNNYGYTF. The CDR3 nucleotides read TGCAGCGCTTGGACACCTAATAACTATGGCTACACCTTC. The full variable domain, completed using reference TRBV29-1 and TRBJ1-2, is SAVISQKPSRDICQRGTSLTIQCQVDSQVTMMFWYRQQPGQSLTLIATANQGSEATYESGFVIDKFPISRPNLTFSTLTVSNMSPEDSSIYLCSAWTPNNYGYTFGSGTRLTVV.

This clonotype was recorded many times. The chain recombines TRBV15 with TRBJ2-7; perhaps TRBD2 as D (7 bases). Germline CDR1 reads LNHNV; CDR2 reads YYDKDF (reference sequence). The V and J ends lost 0 bases and 6 bases respectively, with 12 bases between them. CDR3 length equals 14 residues. The CDR3, as DNA: TGTGCCACCAGCAGAGATGGGGGGGCCGCCGAGCAGTACTTC. Translation: CATSRDGGAAEQYF.

This clonotype has ten or more counts. The chain employs TRBV6-1 and TRBJ1-1, with 7 bases fitting TRBD1. The trim removed 7 bases at V and 4 bases at J, leaving 12 bases unmatched. Germline lookup yields CDR1 MNHNS and CDR2 SASEGT. CDR3 length: 15 residues. The CDR3, as DNA: TGTGCCAGCACCCCCGAGACAGGGAGGCCCACTGAAGCTTTCTTT. Its protein product is CASTPETGRPTEAFF.

With respect to this clonotype: This may arise from a read error, as a much more abundant clone is one base away. This sequence joins TRBV6-1 and TRBJ1-1, with D hard to call. The CDR3 contains 13 residues. Germline loops: CDR1 MNHNS, CDR2 SASEGT. CDR3 amino acids: CASSGGMNIEDFF. CDR3 nucleotide sequence: TGTGCCAGCAGTGGAGGCATGAACATTGAAGATTTCTTT.

This clonotype was detected ten times or more. This chain connects TRBV7-8 to TRBJ2-7, with D possibly being TRBD2 (6 bases). Trimming removed 4 bases at V and 9 bases at J, with 19 bases between. The CDR3 has 14 amino acids. Per the germline V gene, CDR1 is SGHVS and CDR2 is FQNEAQ. The CDR3 here is CASSSQNTGTPQYF. The CDR3 DNA reads as TGTGCCAGCAGCTCGCAGAATACCGGGACTCCGCAGTACTTC.

This clonotype turned up a few times. This chain connects TRBV6-1 to TRBJ2-7; tentatively, D is TRBD2 (5 bases). The CDR3 loop spans 15 amino acids. CDR1 and CDR2 from the germline V gene are MNHNS and SASEGT. Trimming left V 6 bases short and J 0 bases short, with 15 bases between. Written as DNA, the CDR3 is TGTGCCAGCAGCCAGAGAGGCGGGCGCTCCTACGAGCAGTACTTC. As protein: CASSQRGGRSYEQYF.

The chain carries TRBV29-1 and TRBJ2-7; D is unclear. The CDR3 totals 12 residues. Trimming took off 0 bases at V and 3 bases at J, with 6 bases between the two ends. CDR1 and CDR2 from the germline V gene are SQVTM and ANQGSEA. The CDR3 is CSVEDRVYEQYF. The CDR3 bases are TGCAGCGTTGAAGATCGGGTCTACGAGCAGTACTTC.

This clonotype has at least ten counts. V is TRBV6-1 and J is TRBJ2-7; tentative D call: TRBD2 (6 bases). The CDR3 is made up of 16 amino acids. The germline V and J ends were trimmed by 0 bases and 9 bases, with 21 bases remaining between them. The V gene's germline CDR1 is MNHNS and CDR2 SASEGT. CDR3 region: CASSEARASESGRQYF. The CDR3 bases are TGTGCCAGCAGTGAAGCGCGGGCTAGCGAATCCGGCCGGCAGTACTTC.

The V and J genes are TRBV5-8 and TRBJ1-1, with 8 nucleotides matching TRBD1. Germline loops: CDR1 SGHTS, CDR2 YDEGEE. The CDR3 has 15 residues. V shed 4 bases, J shed 1 base, and the junction held 6 bases outside the gene matches. CDR3 in DNA: TGTGCCAGCAGCGACCGACAGGGGCCGAACACTGAAGCTTTCTTT. Translated: CASSDRQGPNTEAFF. Full variable domain (rest looked up from reference TRBV5-8 and TRBJ1-1): EAGVTQSPTHLIKTRGQQATLRCSPISGHTSVYWYQQALGLGLQFLLWYDEGEERNRGNFPPRFSGRQFPNYSSELNVNALELEDSALYLCASSDRQGPNTEAFFGQGTRLTVV.

This clonotype was seen a handful of times. The junction and the germline gene differ at one end; a read error may be behind it. V gene TRBV30 combines with J gene TRBJ2-5, with 11 nucleotides matching TRBD2. The CDR3 is made up of 11 amino acids. Per the germline V gene, CDR1 is GTSNPN and CDR2 is SVGIG (reference sequence). CDR3 nucleotides: TGTGCCTGTTCTAGCGGGGGGAAATACGACTTC. This codes for CACSSGGKYDF.

This clonotype was seen many times. V gene TRBV20-1 combines with J gene TRBJ1-2; D is unresolved. The CDR3 covers 15 residues. V was cut by 3 bases and J by 3 bases, with 17 bases left in between. Germline V gene data show CDR1 as DFQATT and CDR2 as SNEGSKA (reference sequence). CDR3 DNA sequence: TGCAGTGCTAGGGAGTGGAAGACGGTGGACTATGGCTACACCTTC. This sequence encodes CSAREWKTVDYGYTF.